These T cell receptor beta chains were read from a single sample in a study of human T cells and chemical hapten exposure. TCRdb re-derived calls from the RACE reads in MiXCR, one entry per CDR3 protein. This table holds 110,000 or so distinct CDR3 sequences, roughly a tenth found once. Sequenced here: whole blood, sampled in connection with sensitization to the hapten diphenylcyclopropenone (DPC). These receptors originate from a woman aged 40 to 55 with alopecia areata. Some clones in this sample may be carry-over from other donors' samples. Both conserved end residues are part of each CDR3. The order of the fields is V gene, J gene, D gene, clone size, CDR3 DNA, CDR3 protein. D genes are given only for firm matches. Size tells how often a clone was seen (once, few, many) or the class of an expanded clone, and some rows leave it out.

TRBV6-2/TRBV6-3	TRBJ2-7	TRBD1	few	TGTGCCAGCAGGTCCAGGGGGAGCTCCTACGAGCAGTACTTC	CASRSRGSSYEQYF
TRBV10-3	TRBJ2-7	TRBD2	few	TGTGCCGTTAAAAATGGGGCTAGCGGGGGAAGCTCCTACGAGCAGTACTTC	CAVKNGASGGSSYEQYF
TRBV6-5	TRBJ1-3	-	many	TGTGCCAGCAGTTACTCGATGTCAAGGGGGGACACCATATATTTT	CASSYSMSRGDTIYF
TRBV6-2/TRBV6-3	TRBJ2-5	-	many	TGTGCCAGCAGCGTGACCGCTCATGGGACCCAGTACTTC	CASSVTAHGTQYF
TRBV7-2	TRBJ1-1	-	many	TGTGCCAGCAGCTTAGCGCAGAACACTGAAGCTTTCTTT	CASSLAQNTEAFF
TRBV5-1	TRBJ1-1	-	many	TGCGCCAGCAGCCCCGGGACAATGCTCATGAACACTGAAGCTTTCTTT	CASSPGTMLMNTEAFF
TRBV10-2	TRBJ2-1	TRBD1	many	TGCGCCAGCAGTGTTCGACAGGGCTCCTACAATGAGCAGTTCTTC	CASSVRQGSYNEQFF
TRBV12-3/TRBV12-4	TRBJ1-2	-	few	TGTGCCAGCAGTTTAGTGGGTCTCTCGGGCTACACCTTC	CASSLVGLSGYTF
TRBV11-2	TRBJ1-3	-	many	TGTGCCAGCAGCTTAGGCAGCTCTGGAAACACCATATATTTT	CASSLGSSGNTIYF
TRBV7-6	TRBJ2-5	TRBD1	-	TGTGCCAGCAGCCCCAGTGGACAGGGCCAAGAGACCCAGTACTTC	CASSPSGQGQETQYF
TRBV6-2/TRBV6-3	TRBJ1-4	TRBD1	-	TGTGCCAGCAGTACCCAACGTGGGACAGGGCGAGAAAAACTGTTTTTT	CASSTQRGTGREKLFF
TRBV12-3/TRBV12-4	TRBJ1-4	-	few	TGTGCCAGTCGATCGGCTACCGTTGAAAAACTGTTTTTT	CASRSATVEKLFF
TRBV18	TRBJ2-7	TRBD1	few	TGTGCCAGCTCACCGCCGGGACAGTTCTACGAGCAGTACTTC	CASSPPGQFYEQYF
TRBV7-8	TRBJ2-7	-	many	TGTGCCAGCAGCTTACTCGTACAACTTGAGCAGTACTTC	CASSLLVQLEQYF
TRBV5-5	TRBJ2-1	-	-	TGTGCCAGCAGCTTGTGGGCAGGTGACTACAATGAGCAGTTCTTC	CASSLWAGDYNEQFF
TRBV3-1	TRBJ2-3	-	many	TGTGCCAGCAGCCAGGAAACAGATACGCAGTATTTT	CASSQETDTQYF
TRBV4-3	TRBJ1-2	TRBD1	-	TGCGCCAGCAGCCAAGAGTCAAGCAGGGGGGGTGGCTACACCTTC	CASSQESSRGGGYTF
TRBV11-2	TRBJ2-5	-	-	TGTGCCAGCAGCTTGCAACTAGAGTCAGAGACCCAGTACTTC	CASSLQLESETQYF
TRBV20-1	TRBJ2-7	-	-	TGCAGTGCTAGGGGTAACGCTATGGGGTTTCCCATCGGTGGGCAGTACTTC	CSARGNAMGFPIGGQYF
TRBV5-1	TRBJ2-3	TRBD1	-	TGCGCCAGCAGCTCGGCCTTGGACAGGGCTGTAGATACGCAGTATTTT	CASSSALDRAVDTQYF
TRBV12-3/TRBV12-4	TRBJ1-6	-	few	TGTGCCAGCAGTCCCCCCTACGGTTTGGCACCCCTCCACTTT	CASSPPYGLAPLHF
TRBV7-9	TRBJ1-1	-	few	TGTGCCAGCAGCTTTTGGGGCCAGAACACTGAAGCTTTCTTT	CASSFWGQNTEAFF
TRBV6-6	TRBJ2-3	TRBD2	-	TGTGCCAGCAGTTACGGTCTAGCGGGGAACCTCGGGGATACGCAGTATTTT	CASSYGLAGNLGDTQYF
TRBV12-3/TRBV12-4	TRBJ2-3	TRBD2	-	TGTGCCAGCAGCCCTGGACTAGCGGGGACCCGCACAGATACGCAGTATTTT	CASSPGLAGTRTDTQYF
TRBV7-9	TRBJ2-1	-	many	TGTGCCAGCAGCCTGCCGGGGCCACTGGGTGAGCAGTTCTTC	CASSLPGPLGEQFF
TRBV5-1	TRBJ2-1	TRBD1	many	TGCGCCAGCAGCCGGGACAGCACTTTCGATGAGCAGTTCTTC	CASSRDSTFDEQFF
TRBV7-8	TRBJ2-1	-	few	TGTGCCAGCAGCTTATACATCCGGGTTTCGGAGTTCTTC	CASSLYIRVSEFF
TRBV4-3	TRBJ1-1	-	-	TGCGCCAGCAGCCAAAATCCAGGGGTCTACACTGAAGCTTTCTTT	CASSQNPGVYTEAFF
TRBV6-5	TRBJ2-5	-	many	TGTGCCAGCAGTTACACGGGCGGTAGCGCTGTCGGGACCCAGTACTTC	CASSYTGGSAVGTQYF
TRBV7-9	TRBJ2-1	TRBD2	few	TGTGCCAGCAGCTGGGATAGCGGGGGCCCGACTAGGGATGAGCAGTTCTTC	CASSWDSGGPTRDEQFF
TRBV6-1	TRBJ1-1	TRBD1	few	TGTGCCAGCATTTGGGGACAGATGAACACTGAAGCTTTCTTT	CASIWGQMNTEAFF
TRBV7-8	TRBJ1-2	-	many	TGTGCCAGCAGCACGGGACTAGGCTACACCTTC	CASSTGLGYTF
TRBV19	TRBJ2-5	-	few	TGTGCCAGTAACGGGGGTAGAGGGCAAGAGACCCAGTACTTC	CASNGGRGQETQYF
TRBV6-2/TRBV6-3	TRBJ1-5	-	many	TGTGCCAGCAGTTACTCGGATTACCCGGGAGATCAGCCCCAGCATTTT	CASSYSDYPGDQPQHF
TRBV4-3	TRBJ1-5	-	-	TGCGCCAGCAGCCAAGGCACAGGGTTCAATCAGCCCCAGCATTTT	CASSQGTGFNQPQHF
TRBV27	TRBJ2-1	TRBD2	many	TGTGCCAGCAGTCCGAGACGACTAGCGGGGGGGTTCAATGAGCAGTTCTTC	CASSPRRLAGGFNEQFF
TRBV28	TRBJ2-1	-	-	TGTGCCAGCAGTTCACTGGATGAGCAGTTCTTC	CASSSLDEQFF
TRBV5-4	TRBJ1-2	TRBD1	-	TGTGCCAGCAGCTTGGCAGGGACAGGGGGCAGTGGCTACACCTTC	CASSLAGTGGSGYTF
TRBV9	TRBJ2-3	-	many	TGTGCCAGCAGCTACACGGACGGACTATCCACAGATACGCAGTATTTT	CASSYTDGLSTDTQYF
TRBV5-4	TRBJ2-3	TRBD2	-	TGTGCCAGCAGCGCTGTCGCGGGGGTAGCGGATACGCAGTATTTT	CASSAVAGVADTQYF
TRBV5-1	TRBJ1-1	-	many	TGCGCCAGCAGCTTCCAGGTCTCGAACACTGAAGCTTTCTTT	CASSFQVSNTEAFF
TRBV29-1	TRBJ2-7	TRBD1	many	TGCAGCGCGGAAGGACAGGGCGCTACGCAGTACTTC	CSAEGQGATQYF
TRBV23-1	TRBJ2-4	TRBD1	many	TGCGCCAGCAGTCACCTACCACAGGGGACCAAAAACATTCAGTACTTC	CASSHLPQGTKNIQYF
TRBV20-1	TRBJ2-7	TRBD2	few	TGCAGTGCTAGACTAGCGGGGGTCTACGAGCAGTACTTC	CSARLAGVYEQYF
TRBV7-9	TRBJ2-2	-	many	TGTGCCAGTAGACTGACACAAGCGAACACCGGGGAGCTGTTTTTT	CASRLTQANTGELFF
TRBV6-2/TRBV6-3	TRBJ2-7	-	many	TGTGCCAGCAGGCGGACAGCCAGCTCCTACGAGCAGTACTTC	CASRRTASSYEQYF
TRBV10-3	TRBJ2-2	-	many	TGTGCCATCAGTGAGTCACGTGAGAGCTACACCGGGGAGCTGTTTTTT	CAISESRESYTGELFF
TRBV5-1	TRBJ2-7	-	-	TGCGCCAGCAGCCGGGACCTCTACGAGCAGTACTTC	CASSRDLYEQYF
TRBV20-1	TRBJ1-5	-	many	TGCAGTGCTACCCGGGGTAGCAATCAGCCCCAGCATTTT	CSATRGSNQPQHF
TRBV19	TRBJ2-1	-	-	TGTGCCAGTAGTCTCCGGGGCGTCGGGGGGCTCAGCTCCTACAATGAGCAGTTCTTC	CASSLRGVGGLSSYNEQFF
TRBV11-2	TRBJ1-1	-	many	TGTGCCAGCAGCTCCAGAGAACGGAGGAACACTGAAGCTTTCTTT	CASSSRERRNTEAFF
TRBV6-2/TRBV6-3	TRBJ1-6	TRBD1	few	TGTGCCACCGAACTTCGACAGGGCCATTATAATTCACCCCTCCACTTT	CATELRQGHYNSPLHF
TRBV5-1	TRBJ1-1	-	-	TGCGCCAGTAACCGGAACAGGGCGGGGGGCACTGAAGCTTTCTTT	CASNRNRAGGTEAFF
TRBV12-3/TRBV12-4	TRBJ1-2	-	-	TGTGCCAGTCAACCGGGCCCGACGCAGCTTGGAAGCTACACCTTC	CASQPGPTQLGSYTF
TRBV6-2/TRBV6-3	TRBJ1-2	-	-	TGTGCCAGCAGTTACCCTTCCTATGGCTACACCTTC	CASSYPSYGYTF